The 26 T cell receptor beta chains in this list originate from one sample, sequenced in a study of shared clonotypes between healthy human individuals. CD45RO-negative, CCR7-positively selected cells formed the naive CD8 fraction, excluding terminally differentiated effector memory CD45RA+ cells. Generated by immunoSEQ multiplex PCR, the TCRdb table keeps only in-frame clones and is missing some. The sample has millions of clones, approximately 94% seen once. Sequencing was performed on naive CD8+ T cells sorted from blood. The receptor set was obtained from a man aged 18 to 29 in good health.

The chain has TRBV5-1 and TRBJ1-6; TRBD1 is a possible D gene (5 bases). This CDR3 comprises 15 residues. Germline CDR1 reads SGHRS; CDR2 reads YFSETQ. V lost 0 bases and J lost 3, with 7 bases in between. This chain's CDR3 is CASSLEDSYNSPLHF. For the CDR3, the DNA is TGCGCCAGCAGCTTGGAAGACAGCTATAATTCACCCCTCCACTTT. Full variable domain (rest looked up from reference TRBV5-1 and TRBJ1-6): KAGVTQTPRYLIKTRGQQVTLSCSPISGHRSVSWYQQTPGQGLQFLFEYFSETQRNKGNFPGRFSGRQFSNSRSEMNVSTLELGDSALYLCASSLEDSYNSPLHFGNGTRLTVT.

The chain has TRBV4-1 and TRBJ2-3; D not certain. The CDR3 covers 16 residues. V shed 0 bases and J shed 0 bases, with 10 bases lying between them. The germline gives CDR1 MGHRA, CDR2 YSYEKL. The CDR3 sequence: CASSQDATPSTDTQYF. Here the CDR3 DNA reads TGCGCCAGCAGCCAAGATGCGACACCTAGCACAGATACGCAGTATTTT.

Comments on this clone: This same CDR3 is encoded by further DNA sequences in the sample. V is TRBV28 and J is TRBJ2-7; no definite D call. The CDR3 contains 10 residues. V shed 2 bases and J shed 5 bases, with 1 base lying between them. CDR1 is MDHEN, CDR2 SYDVKM, per germline. The CDR3 sequence: CASSLHEQYF. CDR3 nucleotide sequence: TGTGCCAGCAGTTTACACGAGCAGTACTTC.

The chain couples TRBV5-6 to TRBJ1-1; TRBD1 matches 7 bases. The CDR3 is 13 residues long. The germline CDR1 and CDR2 sequences are SGHDT and YYEEEE. The V and J ends lost 5 bases and 7 bases, in that order; junction bases with no gene match: 8. DNA for the CDR3: TGTGCCAGCAGACCCGGACAGGCCCTTGAAGCTTTCTTT. As protein: CASRPGQALEAFF.

V and J are TRBV9 and TRBJ2-3; perhaps D is TRBD1 or TRBD2 (5 bases each). CDR1 and CDR2 (germline): SGDLS, YYNGEE. CDR3 length: 13 amino acids. Deletions cut 0 bases from V and 7 bases from J, with 9 bases between. DNA of the CDR3: TGTGCCAGCAGCGTAGGGGGGAGCAATACGCAGTATTTT. This sequence encodes CASSVGGSNTQYF.

The rearrangement uses TRBV4-3 and TRBJ1-6; 8 nucleotides line up with TRBD1. The germline CDR1 and CDR2 sequences are LGHNA and YSLEER. J was trimmed by 6 bases and V by 0 bases; bases with no gene match: 4. This CDR3 contains 16 residues. The CDR3 sequence is CASSQEGTGVNSPLHF. In nucleotides, the CDR3 is TGCGCCAGCAGCCAAGAAGGGACAGGTGTTAATTCACCCCTCCACTTT.

Points on this clone: Other nucleotide sequences from this sample produce the same CDR3. The CDR3 DNA reads as TGTGCCAGTAGCGCGGGAACAGGGCCCTACGAGCAGTACTTC. This translates into CASSAGTGPYEQYF. This chain links TRBV19 with TRBJ2-7; the D gene could be TRBD1 or TRBD2 (6 bases each). The CDR3 covers 14 residues. Trimming took off 6 bases at V and 2 bases at J, with 14 bases between the two ends. The germline V gene has CDR1 LNHDA and CDR2 SQIVND (reference sequence).

V usage is TRBV6-1 and J usage is TRBJ2-1; tentative D call: TRBD1 (5 bases). Trimming removed 2 bases from V and 9 bases from J, with 14 bases in between. This CDR3 is 14 amino acids long. Germline CDR1 MNHNS, CDR2 SASEGT. DNA for the CDR3: TGTGCCAGCAGTGAATTGGGGCACCTTGGTGAGCAGTTCTTC. This sequence encodes CASSELGHLGEQFF.

This clone was seen a single time. The chain couples TRBV5-1 to TRBJ1-2, with D tentatively TRBD1 (5 bases). Trimming took off 1 base at V and 1 base at J, with 14 bases between the two ends. The CDR3 spans 16 residues. The germline CDR1 and CDR2 sequences are SGHRS and YFSETQ. For the CDR3, the DNA is TGCGCCAGCAGCTTGAAGAGACAGCGATATAACTATGGCTACACCTTC. This codes for CASSLKRQRYNYGYTF.

CDR3 coding DNA: TGTGCCAGCAGTGCCAGGAGCATGAACACTGAAGCTTTCTTT. It yields the protein CASSARSMNTEAFF. The chain joins TRBV27 to TRBJ1-1, with no clear D. This CDR3 contains 14 residues. Per the germline V gene, CDR1 is MNHEY and CDR2 is SMNVEV (reference sequence). Trimming cost V 5 bases and J 0 bases, with 10 bases left between them.

V is TRBV13 and J is TRBJ2-7; D is ambiguous. V dropped 5 bases and J dropped 6 bases, with 11 bases sitting between them. This CDR3 has 12 amino acids. Germline assignment: CDR1 PRHDT and CDR2 FYEKMQ (reference sequence). The DNA for the CDR3 is TGTGCCAGCAGCCCCACCCCGGGCGAGCAGTACTTC. Translating gives CASSPTPGEQYF.

The rearrangement uses TRBV29-1 and TRBJ2-7; no definite D call. Looked up from germline, CDR1 is SQVTM and CDR2 is ANQGSEA. The CDR3 is made up of 15 amino acids. The V end was cut by 5 bases, the J end by 0 bases, with 17 bases between. This CDR3 reads CSVSIDGLSSYEQYF. The CDR3 DNA follows: TGCAGCGTTTCCATCGACGGTCTGAGCTCCTACGAGCAGTACTTC.

As to this clone: The same CDR3 is also encoded by other DNA sequences in this sample. This sequence joins TRBV7-9 and TRBJ1-4; D remains unclear. The length of the CDR3 is 12 residues. Germline V lookup: CDR1 SEHNR, CDR2 FQNEAQ (reference sequence). V gave up 1 base and J gave up 6 bases, with 3 bases separating them. The CDR3 here is CASSLGDEKLFF. DNA of the CDR3: TGTGCCAGCAGCTTAGGGGATGAAAAACTGTTTTTT.

The J gene is TRBJ2-7, the V gene TRBV7-6, with D unresolved. CDR1 and CDR2 from the germline V gene are SGHVS and FNYEAQ. The CDR3 runs to 13 residues. Trimming cost V 0 bases and J 3 bases, with 6 bases left between them. The CDR3 sequence is CASSLAVDYEQYF. In DNA form, the CDR3 reads TGTGCCAGCAGCTTAGCGGTCGACTACGAGCAGTACTTC.

This sequence joins TRBV7-9 and TRBJ1-1, with 8 bases lining up with TRBD1. Germline trimming cut 5 bases from V and 6 bases from J; bases unmatched to any gene: 8. Germline V CDR1 and CDR2: SEHNR, FQNEAQ (reference sequence). The CDR3 is 14 amino acids. The CDR3 region has the DNA TGTGCCAGCAGCCCCCGACAGGGGTTGGCTGAAGCTTTCTTT. This encodes CASSPRQGLAEAFF.

This rearrangement joins TRBV19 to TRBJ1-1; D gene uncertain. The CDR3 is 12 amino acids. Trimming took 3 bases from V and 6 from J, leaving 8 bases between them. Germline CDR1 is LNHDA and CDR2 is SQIVND (reference sequence). The CDR3 coding sequence is TGTGCCAGTAGTATCGCGGGAGCTGAAGCTTTCTTT. Protein product: CASSIAGAEAFF.

The chain joins TRBV28 to TRBJ1-2; D uncertain. The V gene lost 2 bases and the J gene lost 13 bases, with 17 bases spanning the gap. The germline V gene encodes CDR1 MDHEN and CDR2 SYDVKM. The CDR3 sequence is 13 residues long. DNA of the CDR3: TGTGCCAGCAGTTTAACCGGCAGTTCCTTCGGCACCTTC. Translated: CASSLTGSSFGTF.

This chain links TRBV10-2 with TRBJ1-2, with D tentatively TRBD1 (5 bases). V shed 4 bases and J shed 2 bases, with 17 bases lying between them. Germline values: CDR1 WSHSY, CDR2 SAAADI. The CDR3 runs 16 residues. The CDR3 DNA sequence: TGCGCCAGCAGTGCTATGGTGGGGGGGTTGAACTATGGCTACACCTTC. This sequence encodes CASSAMVGGLNYGYTF.

This CDR3 is CASSFAEGNIQYF. As DNA, the CDR3 is TGTGCCAGCAGCTTTGCTGAGGGAAACATTCAGTACTTC. The gene calls are TRBV11-2 and TRBJ2-4, with D possibly TRBD2 on 5 matching bases. This CDR3 is 13 amino acids long. V was shortened by 3 bases and J by 6 bases, with 9 bases between the two germline ends. Germline values: CDR1 SGHAT, CDR2 FQNNGV.

This clone was observed a handful of times. The chain employs TRBV5-1 and TRBJ2-2; 8 positions agree with TRBD1. Unmatched junction bases numbered 1, after V lost 3 bases and J lost 6 bases. Germline V gene sequence: CDR1 SGHRS, CDR2 YFSETQ. The CDR3 is made up of 13 amino acids. The CDR3 DNA reads TGCGCCAGCAGCTCACAGGGGGCCGGGGAGCTGTTTTTT. Amino acid sequence: CASSSQGAGELFF.

This clone showed up just once. The genes are TRBV6-5 and TRBJ2-7; D is unclear. V was cut by 8 bases and J by 3 bases, with 8 bases left in between. This CDR3 is 11 amino acids long. From germline, CDR1 is MNHEY and CDR2 SVGAGI. CDR3 sequence: CASGRNYEQYF. In DNA form, the CDR3 reads TGTGCCAGCGGGCGAAACTACGAGCAGTACTTC.

Comment on this clone: Other DNA sequences in this specimen translate into the identical CDR3. CDR3 loop: CASSPGLGETQYF. CDR3 in DNA: TGTGCCAGCAGCCCGGGTCTTGGGGAGACCCAGTACTTC. V is TRBV5-4 and J is TRBJ2-5; unclear D gene. The germline gives CDR1 SGHNT, CDR2 YYREEE (reference sequence). The CDR3 loop spans 13 amino acids. V lost 4 bases to trimming and J lost 5 bases, with 12 bases between them.

This rearrangement joins TRBV6-1 to TRBJ1-2; D unresolved. Germline-derived CDR1 and CDR2 are MNHNS and SASEGT. V was shortened by 8 bases and J by 5 bases, with 12 bases between the two germline ends. The CDR3 consists of 12 residues. CDR3 protein: CASEPVGYGYTF. The DNA for the CDR3 is TGTGCCAGCGAGCCGGTGGGGTATGGCTACACCTTC.

The gene calls are TRBV11-2 and TRBJ2-7; 8 bases are a match to TRBD2. Trimming cost V 6 bases and J 0 bases; bases outside gene matches: 13. The CDR3 sequence is 17 residues long. The germline CDR1 and CDR2 sequences are SGHAT and FQNNGV. CDR3 sequence: CASSQLRGEPNSYEQYF. The CDR3 DNA reads TGTGCCAGCAGTCAATTGCGGGGGGAACCCAACTCCTACGAGCAGTACTTC.

With regard to this clone: The junction shows a germline mismatch at one end, possibly a read error. The chain combines TRBV6-1 with TRBJ1-1, with no clear D. There are 13 residues in the CDR3. In germline, CDR1 is MNHNS, CDR2 SASEGT. The CDR3 DNA reads TGTGCCAGCGGACCCAGTCAGAACACCGAAGCTTTCTTT. Protein: CASGPSQNTEAFF.

This clone has only one observation. V is TRBV15 and J is TRBJ2-3; 7 bases map to TRBD1. With V trimmed by 3 bases and J by 5 bases, 11 bases remained unmatched. Germline CDR1 reads LNHNV; CDR2 reads YYDKDF (reference sequence). This CDR3 comprises 16 residues. CDR3 sequence: CATSSTRGQHIDTQYF. In nucleotides, the CDR3 is TGTGCCACCAGCAGCACAAGGGGACAGCACATAGATACGCAGTATTTT.